The source of this T cell receptor beta chain is a study of cytomegalovirus exposure and HLA in healthy donors. Germline V gene data show CDR1 as LNHDA and CDR2 as SQIVND (reference sequence). This CDR3 is 15 amino acids long. The V end lost 3 bases, the J end lost 2 bases, and 11 bases lay between the germline ends. A remark on this clone: Its antigen is not identified.

The donors were healthy bone marrow donors. Study-level findings and limits: Later on, an analysis tied 18,000 or so TCR beta sequences to HLA alleles at 0.05 false discovery rate. It was reportedly the case that the classifier diagnosed cytomegalovirus status with high specificity and sensitivity.

PCR employed 60 Vbeta and 13 Jbeta primers. Measured with immunoSEQ multiplex PCR; TCRdb has only the in-frame clones, and not every one. This table has 90,000 to 140,000 clones, over 75% appearing once. J is TRBJ1-3 and V is TRBV19, with a weak D call TRBD1 (6 bases). The receptor was isolated from a man under 40 in good health and CMV-seropositive. Sample: PBMCs. The CDR3 DNA reads TGTGCCAGTAGTATTCAACAGGGAACTGGAAACACCATATATTTT. It codes for CASSIQQGTGNTIYF.